This T cell receptor beta chain was captured by sequencing in a study of liver allograft versus peripheral blood T cells. Background on the study: The study compared liver allograft T cell receptor repertoires against peripheral blood repertoires of liver transplant recipients.

To note about this clonotype: The antigen remains unidentified.

Each CDR3 protein gets one entry after TCRdb re-called the reads with MiXCR. Among about 880 distinct CDR3 sequences listed, 16% were seen once. This CDR3 spans 15 amino acids. V was shortened by 7 bases and J by 0 bases, with 13 bases between the two germline ends. The V gene's germline CDR1 is SNHLY and CDR2 FYNNEI. Whole-study findings and limits: As reported, T cell receptor repertoires inside liver allografts differed from those present in peripheral blood.

This sequence originates from a human patient who had a liver transplant. Some of the T cells may derive from the graft donor. This chain joins TRBV2 and TRBJ1-3; D may be TRBD1 (5 bases). CDR3 sequence (DNA): TGTGCCAGCACCCCGGGACTATTCTCTGGAAACACCATATATTTT. As protein: CASTPGLFSGNTIYF.